The entry that follows covers one TCR beta chain sequence. What it binds is unknown. The source of the sample is a study of T cells expressing NK-cell markers. Study-level background: TCR beta repertoires came from sorted CD3+CD56+NKG2C+, CD3+CD56+NKG2C- and CD3+CD56-NKG2C+ T cells. Within the sequenced cohort of eight donors, seven exhibited HCMV seropositivity and one was seronegative.

Broader study findings: Dominance of the CD3+CD56-NKG2C+ fraction by these clonotypes also held in a handful of donors. Dominant NKG2C+ clonotypes made up about 1.0-7.5% of CD8+ T cells in several donors.

In germline, CDR1 is SQVTM, CDR2 ANQGSEA. The CDR3 has 14 amino acids. TCRdb derives one entry per CDR3 protein from the 5' RACE reads, leaving out DNA. Its clone listing holds fewer than 550,000 distinct CDR3 sequences. The material sequenced was blood T cells: a sorted CD56 or NKG2C T cell subset, CD4+ or CD8+ T cells, or bulk PBMC T cells (not recorded which). The V and J genes are TRBV29-1 and TRBJ2-3; the D call of TRBD1 rests on TCRdb alone, since no DNA is present to check it. The clonotype originates from a woman between 50 and 59 years old in good health. CDR3 amino acids: CSGGQGGGWDTQYF.